The text below deals with one T cell receptor (beta chain). The CDR3 runs 12 residues. V dropped 7 bases and J dropped 7 bases, with 11 bases sitting between them. CDR1 and CDR2 (germline): SNHLY, FYNNEI. The sample originates from a study of blood T cell repertoires in COVID-19. About the study: T cells, B-cell-depleted T cells, or PBMCs provided the cDNA or gDNA that served as material.

Allocation to cohorts depended on clinical history reported by the participants. Profiled with immunoSEQ multiplex PCR; TCRdb holds only in-frame clones, not every one. The table has some 270,000 clones, about nine tenths seen once; the top ten hold approximately 4%. Sequencing was performed on PBMCs or T cells enriched from blood (not recorded which). The chain combines TRBV2 with TRBJ2-1; D is uncertain. The clonotype comes from a woman in her twenties or thirties with acute COVID-19. CDR3 sequence (DNA): TGTGCCAGCACTACCGACGGGAATGAGCAGTTCTTC. Protein sequence: CASTTDGNEQFF.